The next 32 T cell receptor beta chains were all read from a single sample in a study of siplizumab effects on memory and regulatory T cells. Measured with immunoSEQ multiplex PCR; TCRdb has only the in-frame clones, and not every one. Of around 86,000 clones in the sample, 94% are singletons; the top ten hold around 0.3%. The specimen was non-Treg CD4+ T cells sorted from blood. These receptors all come from a human donor in good health.

As regards this clone: An end of the junction differs from the germline gene, which may be a read error. The chain recombines TRBV4-3 with TRBJ1-2; TRBD1 agrees at 11 bases. CDR3 length equals 17 residues. Germline V gives CDR1 LGHNA, CDR2 YSLEER. The CDR3 DNA reads as TGCGCCAGCAGCCAAGGTGGACAGGGGGCCTTTAACTATGGCCACACCTTC. Translated, it gives CASSQGGQGAFNYGHTF.

This clone was seen just once. The chain joins TRBV6-1 to TRBJ1-5, with a weak D call TRBD1 (6 bases). V dropped 5 bases and J dropped 4 bases, with 6 bases sitting between them. The CDR3 is made up of 12 amino acids. CDR1 and CDR2 from the germline V gene are MNHNS and SASEGT. The CDR3 coding sequence is TGTGCCAGCAGTACAGGGAATCAGCCCCAGCATTTT. Its protein product is CASSTGNQPQHF.

The rearrangement joins TRBV6-1 to TRBJ2-1, with 9 nucleotides matching TRBD2. Germline CDR1 reads MNHNS; CDR2 reads SASEGT. This CDR3 is built from 15 residues. V was pared by 1 base and J by 2 bases, with 0 bases of the junction left unmatched. The CDR3 nucleotides read TGTGCCAGCAGTGAAGGGACTAGCGCCTACAATGAGCAGTTCTTC. As protein: CASSEGTSAYNEQFF.

The rearrangement uses TRBV19 and TRBJ1-4, with D possibly being TRBD1 (6 bases). Germline V gives CDR1 LNHDA, CDR2 SQIVND (reference sequence). This CDR3 comprises 14 residues. Trimming stripped 8 bases from V and 1 base from J, with 11 bases between. The CDR3 spells CASSLRGTNEKLFF. The CDR3 DNA sequence: TGTGCCAGTTCCCTCAGGGGAACTAATGAAAAACTGTTTTTT.

The chain combines TRBV5-1 with TRBJ2-6; 7 bases map to TRBD2. The CDR3 has 15 residues. With V trimmed by 9 bases and J by 4 bases, 10 bases remained unmatched. Germline CDR1 is SGHRS and CDR2 is YFSETQ. The CDR3 sequence: CATTGGGPGANVLTF. The CDR3 nucleotides read TGCGCCACCACGGGCGGGGGACCCGGGGCCAACGTCCTGACTTTC.

The gene calls are TRBV7-8 and TRBJ1-2; D gene unclear. The V end lost 2 bases, the J end lost 9 bases, and 19 bases lay between the germline ends. CDR1 is SGHVS, CDR2 FQNEAQ, per germline. The length of the CDR3 is 15 residues. DNA of the CDR3: TGTGCCAGCAGCTTATTCCCGACCGGCCTAGAGCGCTACACCTTC. Encoded protein: CASSLFPTGLERYTF.

The chain carries TRBV19 and TRBJ2-7, with TRBD2 identical over 7 bases. V shed 0 bases and J 4 bases; nucleotides not matched to a gene: 6. Germline V gene data show CDR1 as LNHDA and CDR2 as SQIVND (reference sequence). The CDR3 contains 15 residues. DNA of the CDR3: TGTGCCAGTAGTATAGAAGCGGGATACCCTTACGAGCAGTACTTC. It is translated as CASSIEAGYPYEQYF.

The rearrangement uses TRBV11-3 and TRBJ2-5, with D possibly called TRBD1 or TRBD2 (6 bases each). Germline lookup yields CDR1 SGHNT and CDR2 YENEEA. The ends were cut back, 4 bases at V and 5 bases at J, with 8 bases in the middle. The CDR3 has 12 residues. In nucleotides, the CDR3 is TGTGCCAGCAGCTCCGGGGGCGAGACCCAGTACTTC. Translating gives CASSSGGETQYF.

V gene TRBV1 combines with J gene TRBJ1-1. TRBV1 is designated a pseudogene. The CDR3 sequence is 17 residues long. CDR3 nucleotide sequence: TGCACCAGCAGCCAAGATGTTGCCGGGGGCGGAAACACTGAAGCTTTCTTT. It codes for CTSSQDVAGGGNTEAFF.

The V call is TRBV9, the J call TRBJ1-1; TRBD1 matches at 7 bases. The CDR3 extends over 16 amino acids. The germline V gene encodes CDR1 SGDLS and CDR2 YYNGEE. V gave up 4 bases and J gave up 1 base; unmatched junction bases: 10. CDR3 region: CASSPLTGIRNTEAFF. The DNA for the CDR3 is TGTGCCAGCAGCCCTCTGACAGGGATAAGGAACACTGAAGCTTTCTTT. The full variable domain, completed using reference TRBV9 and TRBJ1-1, is DSGVTQTPKHLITATGQRVTLRCSPRSGDLSVYWYQQSLDQGLQFLIQYYNGEERAKGNILERFSAQQFPDLHSELNLSSLELGDSALYFCASSPLTGIRNTEAFFGQGTRLTVV.

The rearrangement links TRBV27 to TRBJ1-1, with D possibly TRBD1 on 5 matching bases. The CDR3 consists of 14 residues. The V end lost 2 bases, the J end lost 7 bases, and 14 bases lay between the germline ends. Germline assignment: CDR1 MNHEY and CDR2 SMNVEV (reference sequence). The CDR3 coding sequence is TGTGCCAGCAGTTTAAAACCAGGGATCGGTGAAGCTTTCTTT. This encodes CASSLKPGIGEAFF.

This chain connects TRBV5-4 to TRBJ2-5; 15 bases fit TRBD2. This CDR3 is 17 amino acids long. V lost 4 bases and J lost 3; bases outside the gene matches: 7. The germline gives CDR1 SGHNT, CDR2 YYREEE (reference sequence). The CDR3, as DNA: TGTGCCAGCAGCCCCGGACTAGCGGGAGGGCCAGAAGAGACCCAGTACTTC. It yields the protein CASSPGLAGGPEETQYF. The full variable domain, its missing parts supplied by reference TRBV5-4 and TRBJ2-5, is ETGVTQSPTHLIKTRGQQVTLRCSSQSGHNTVSWYQQALGQGPQFIFQYYREEENGRGNFPPRFSGLQFPNYSSELNVNALELDDSALYLCASSPGLAGGPEETQYFGPGTRLLVL.

This rearrangement joins TRBV9 to TRBJ1-4; a weak D match, TRBD1 (6 bases). Germline loops: CDR1 SGDLS, CDR2 YYNGEE. The V end was cut by 0 bases, the J end by 8 bases, with 17 bases between. The CDR3 has 16 residues. CDR3 in DNA: TGTGCCAGCAGCGTAGGGGTAATTGGGGGCAGCGAAAAACTGTTTTTT. Residues: CASSVGVIGGSEKLFF.

The chain has TRBV18 and TRBJ2-1; D remains ambiguous. The CDR3 runs 11 residues. V dropped 3 bases and J dropped 10 bases, with 7 bases sitting between them. The V gene's germline CDR1 is KGHSH and CDR2 LQKENI. The CDR3 loop reads CASSPLGEQFF. In nucleotides, the CDR3 is TGTGCCAGCTCACCTCTGGGGGAGCAGTTCTTC.

The chain links TRBV6-5 to TRBJ1-2; D is uncertain. This CDR3 is 12 amino acids long. Between the trimmed V and J ends, which lost 6 bases and 0 bases, there was a span of 5 bases. Germline loops: CDR1 MNHEY, CDR2 SVGAGI. The CDR3 is CASRSANYGYTF. DNA of the CDR3: TGTGCCAGCAGGAGTGCTAACTATGGCTACACCTTC.

This chain links TRBV6-1 with TRBJ1-2; D uncertain. V lost 3 bases, J lost 2 bases, and 13 bases lay in between. CDR1 and CDR2 (germline): MNHNS, SASEGT. The CDR3 has 15 residues. The CDR3 nucleotides read TGTGCCAGCAGTGACTTGACGGGAGGGAACTATGGCTACACCTTC. Translation gives CASSDLTGGNYGYTF.

This chain connects TRBV5-1 to TRBJ1-6; D not certain. Per germline, CDR1 SGHRS and CDR2 YFSETQ. The CDR3 is made up of 17 amino acids. Trimming left V 5 bases short and J 0 bases short, with 15 bases between. CDR3 protein: CASRRTSRSSYNSPLHF. CDR3 in DNA: TGCGCCAGCAGGAGGACGTCTAGGAGCTCCTATAATTCACCCCTCCACTTT.

The chain uses TRBV4-1 and TRBJ2-5, with TRBD2 identical over 8 bases. Germline trimming cut 0 bases from V and 3 bases from J; bases unmatched to any gene: 18. The germline gives CDR1 MGHRA, CDR2 YSYEKL. This CDR3 has 20 residues. CDR3 residues: CASSQDLWTSRVEGKETQYF. DNA of the CDR3: TGCGCCAGCAGCCAAGATCTGTGGACTAGCAGGGTCGAGGGAAAAGAGACCCAGTACTTC.

This rearrangement joins TRBV5-4 to TRBJ2-7; D gene unclear. V gave up 0 bases and J gave up 0 bases, with 7 bases separating them. Germline values: CDR1 SGHNT, CDR2 YYREEE (reference sequence). This CDR3 region has 14 residues. CDR3 residues: CASSLVGTSYEQYF. In DNA form, the CDR3 reads TGTGCCAGCAGCTTGGTGGGCACCTCCTACGAGCAGTACTTC.

The genes are TRBV10-3 and TRBJ1-1; D unclear. CDR3 length: 13 amino acids. Germline values: CDR1 ENHRY, CDR2 SYGVKD. Trimming pared 8 bases from V and 1 base from J, leaving 11 bases between. CDR3 loop: CAIGVTENTEAFF. CDR3 coding DNA: TGTGCCATCGGGGTCACAGAGAACACTGAAGCTTTCTTT.

The chain couples TRBV10-1 to TRBJ2-1; TRBD2 might be the D (7 bases). V was clipped by 6 bases and J by 7 bases, with 19 bases between them. Germline V gene sequence: CDR1 WNHNN, CDR2 SYGVQD (reference sequence). The CDR3 totals 15 residues. CDR3 amino acids: CASSYDLAGANEQFF. The CDR3 region has the DNA TGCGCCAGCAGCTACGACTTGGCGGGGGCAAATGAGCAGTTCTTC.

The gene calls are TRBV9 and TRBJ2-7; D is unresolved. The V and J ends lost 3 bases and 3 bases respectively, with 16 bases between them. CDR3 size: 15 residues. Germline CDR1 SGDLS, CDR2 YYNGEE. The CDR3 region is CASSAPRQKNYEQYF. CDR3 bases: TGTGCCAGCAGCGCCCCCCGGCAAAAAAACTACGAGCAGTACTTC.

This CDR3 reads CASSWSSGANVLTF. The CDR3 DNA follows: TGTGCCAGCAGCTGGAGTTCTGGGGCCAACGTCCTGACTTTC. The V gene is TRBV11-1, the J gene TRBJ2-6; D is unclear. Trimming pared 4 bases from V and 1 base from J, leaving 5 bases between. The CDR3 length is 14 residues. Germline V lookup: CDR1 SGHAT, CDR2 FQDESV (reference sequence). The entire variable domain, with the rest obtained from reference TRBV11-1 and TRBJ2-6, is as follows: EAEVAQSPRYKITEKSQAVAFWCDPISGHATLYWYRQILGQGPELLVQFQDESVVDDSQLPKDRFSAERLKGVDSTLKIQPAELGDSAMYLCASSWSSGANVLTFGAGSRLTVL.

This chain uses TRBV7-2 with TRBJ2-1; D possibly uses TRBD1 or TRBD2 (6 bases each). Germline CDR1 and CDR2: SGHTA and FQGNSA. With 1 base removed from V and 10 bases from J, the gap between germline ends came to 20 bases. This CDR3 has 16 residues. The CDR3 coding sequence is TGTGCCAGCAGCTTAGGGTCGGGGGCCTCGTCAGGCGAGCAGTTCTTC. Translation: CASSLGSGASSGEQFF.

The gene calls are TRBV7-9 and TRBJ2-2, with D perhaps matching TRBD1 (6 bases). Trimming removed 5 bases at V and 3 bases at J, with 16 bases between. The CDR3 totals 16 residues. Germline assignment: CDR1 SEHNR and CDR2 FQNEAQ (reference sequence). The CDR3 is CASSPLGTLYTGELFF. The CDR3 coding sequence is TGTGCCAGCAGCCCGCTCGGGACACTCTACACCGGGGAGCTGTTTTTT.

CDR3 DNA sequence: TGTGCCAGCAGCCCGGACAGGGCTAATTCACCCCTCCACTTT. The encoded protein is CASSPDRANSPLHF. The chain recombines TRBV6-4 with TRBJ1-6, with 8 nucleotides matching TRBD1. The trim removed 6 bases at V and 6 bases at J, leaving 4 bases unmatched. The CDR3 has 14 residues. Germline CDR1 and CDR2: MRHNA and SNTAGT.

The rearrangement links TRBV11-2 to TRBJ1-2, with a weak D call TRBD1 (6 bases). The V end was cut by 5 bases, the J end by 2 bases, with 15 bases between. Per germline, CDR1 SGHAT and CDR2 FQNNGV. The CDR3 has 15 amino acids. CDR3 amino acids: CASSLDRPGNYGYTF. Written as DNA, the CDR3 is TGTGCCAGCAGCCTCGACAGGCCAGGGAACTATGGCTACACCTTC.

The V gene is TRBV6-1, the J gene TRBJ2-3; the match to TRBD2 covers 9 bases. The CDR3 extends over 18 amino acids. The germline V gene has CDR1 MNHNS and CDR2 SASEGT. Germline trimming cut 4 bases from V and 2 bases from J; bases unmatched to any gene: 13. The CDR3 is CASSAGVLSGGFTDTQYF. In DNA, the CDR3 is TGTGCCAGCAGTGCAGGCGTACTTAGCGGGGGCTTCACAGATACGCAGTATTTT.

Notes on this clone: This sample also contains other DNA sequences that code for the same CDR3. The rearrangement links TRBV9 to TRBJ2-2, with 9 bases aligning to TRBD1. V was clipped by 4 bases and J by 0 bases; unmatched bases: 4. Germline lookup yields CDR1 SGDLS and CDR2 YYNGEE. The CDR3 totals 16 residues. The CDR3 DNA reads as TGTGCCAGCAGCCCCCGGACAGGGGCGAACACCGGGGAGCTGTTTTTT. Amino acids: CASSPRTGANTGELFF.

The chain uses TRBV30 and TRBJ2-5; tentatively, D is TRBD1 (7 bases). Germline assignment: CDR1 GTSNPN and CDR2 SVGIG (reference sequence). CDR3 length: 14 residues. The V end lost 1 base, the J end lost 1 base, and 10 bases lay between the germline ends. As DNA, the CDR3 is TGTGCCTGGAGTGACAGGGGACTCCAAGAGACCCAGTACTTC. Amino acids: CAWSDRGLQETQYF.

The chain employs TRBV25-1 and TRBJ1-2, with 8 bases matching TRBD1. The CDR3 spans 14 residues. The V gene's germline CDR1 is MGHDK and CDR2 SYGVNS. V was clipped by 5 bases and J by 4 bases; unmatched bases: 6. The CDR3 DNA reads as TGTGCCAGCAGTCCCAGGGGGCCGAGCTATGGCTACACCTTC. Translated: CASSPRGPSYGYTF.

This chain joins TRBV18 and TRBJ1-5, with 7 bases fitting TRBD1. V was clipped by 2 bases and J by 3 bases; unmatched bases: 7. Germline loops: CDR1 KGHSH, CDR2 LQKENI. This CDR3 is 16 amino acids long. CDR3 sequence: CASSPNGGGNNQPQHF. CDR3 DNA: TGTGCCAGCTCACCAAATGGAGGGGGCAACAATCAGCCCCAGCATTTT.